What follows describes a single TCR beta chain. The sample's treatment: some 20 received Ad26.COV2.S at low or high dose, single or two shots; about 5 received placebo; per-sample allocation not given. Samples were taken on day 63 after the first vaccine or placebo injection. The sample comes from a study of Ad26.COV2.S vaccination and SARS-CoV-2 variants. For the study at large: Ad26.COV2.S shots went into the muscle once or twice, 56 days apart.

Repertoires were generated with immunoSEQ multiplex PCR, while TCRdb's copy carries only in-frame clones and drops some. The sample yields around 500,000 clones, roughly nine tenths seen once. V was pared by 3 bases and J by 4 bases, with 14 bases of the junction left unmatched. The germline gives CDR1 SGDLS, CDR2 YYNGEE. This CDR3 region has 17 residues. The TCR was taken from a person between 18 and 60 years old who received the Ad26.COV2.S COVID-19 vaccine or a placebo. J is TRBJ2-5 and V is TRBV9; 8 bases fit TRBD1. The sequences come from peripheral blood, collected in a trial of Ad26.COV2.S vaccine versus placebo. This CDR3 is CASSATGFQGAGETQYF. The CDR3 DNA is TGTGCCAGCAGCGCGACCGGTTTTCAGGGGGCTGGAGAGACCCAGTACTTC.